Included here is one T cell receptor beta chain sequence, with context. Its antigen is still unknown. The CDR3 totals 15 residues. CDR1 and CDR2 from the germline V gene are WSHSY and SAAADI. The J segment lost 2 bases and the V segment lost 7 bases, leaving 3 bases of the junction unmatched. These data belong to a study of T cell responses to AZD1222 COVID-19 vaccine. Assay: immunoSEQ multiplex PCR; the TCRdb copy retains only in-frame clones and omits some. The table has over 150,000 clones, approximately 90% seen once. Points from the study as a whole: Only a handful of AZD1222 recipients, more than five in all, had baseline seropositivity.

The sequence came from an adult in good health. The rearrangement links TRBV10-2 to TRBJ2-3; 13 bases are a match to TRBD2. Material: peripheral blood, obtained on day 0 of AZD1222 vaccination. This CDR3 reads CASTGLAGVTDTQYF. The CDR3 nucleotides read TGCGCCAGCACCGGACTAGCGGGGGTCACAGATACGCAGTATTTT.